This T cell receptor beta chain was recovered during a study of regulatory T cells in long-lasting Graves disease. Construction of TCR beta libraries relied on iRepertoire HTBI primers and on Arm-PCR targeting CDR3 regions. A single record per CDR3 protein comes from TCRdb applying MiXCR to the multiplex PCR reads. The table has 400,000 to 450,000 distinct CDR3 sequences, about 15% seen once; the top ten hold roughly a sixth. V lost 1 base and J lost 5; bases outside the gene matches: 10. Germline V gene data show CDR1 as SGHTA and CDR2 as FQGNSA. The CDR3 consists of 17 residues. In this sample, this clonotype turned up a few times. Its specificity is unknown. As for time point: newly diagnosed GD, antithyroid drugs for less than 3 months. Following extraction of RNA from PBMCs, that RNA was used to make the TCR library. Points from the study as a whole: Whereas new patients shared about a thousand public clonotypes, persistent patients shared more, at a few thousand.

The same sample was also studied in work on T cells in Graves' hyperthyroidism and ophthalmopathy. That study reports: Prediction of ophthalmopathy progression came a median approximately 6 months pre-onset.

The TCR was taken from a woman younger than 45 with Graves disease. The material was peripheral blood mononuclear cells (PBMCs), obtained at new diagnosis, from a patient treated with antithyroid drugs. The V call is TRBV7-2, the J call TRBJ2-3; 9 bases line up with TRBD2. CDR3 sequence: CASSLGAAGGPGDTQYF. The CDR3 nucleotides are TGTGCCAGCAGCTTAGGGGCGGCGGGAGGGCCTGGAGATACGCAGTATTTT.